Following are 9 T cell receptor beta chains from one sample sequenced in a study of blood T cell repertoires in COVID-19. Produced via immunoSEQ multiplex PCR; TCRdb's table is partial and in-frame only. The sample carries about 16,000 clones, roughly 89% recorded once. Sequencing input: peripheral blood. These receptors all stem from a man in his fifties or sixties with acute or convalescent COVID-19.

The chain has TRBV10-3 and TRBJ2-7, with 7 bases lining up with TRBD1. Germline values: CDR1 ENHRY, CDR2 SYGVKD. This CDR3 spans 12 amino acids. Trimming cost V 5 bases and J 7 bases; bases outside gene matches: 5. The CDR3: CAISSTDREQYF. DNA for the CDR3: TGTGCCATCAGTTCTACGGACAGGGAGCAGTACTTC.

The chain recombines TRBV28 with TRBJ2-7, with a tentative D call TRBD1 (6 bases). There are 15 residues in the CDR3. Germline V CDR1 and CDR2: MDHEN, SYDVKM. Trimming stripped 4 bases from V and 4 bases from J, with 17 bases between. The chain's CDR3 is CASSSTGGNSYEQYF. Written as DNA, the CDR3 is TGTGCCAGCAGTTCGACAGGTGGAAACTCTTACGAGCAGTACTTC. The full variable domain, with the rest looked up from reference TRBV28 and TRBJ2-7, is DVKVTQSSRYLVKRTGEKVFLECVQDMDHENMFWYRQDPGLGLRLIYFSYDVKMKEKGDIPEGYSVSREKKERFSLILESASTNQTSMYLCASSSTGGNSYEQYFGPGTRLTVT.

CDR3 protein: CASSIEGGGKRLAGYTF. CDR3 bases: TGTGCCAGTAGTATAGAAGGAGGGGGCAAACGCCTAGCTGGCTACACCTTC. The chain is built from TRBV19 and TRBJ1-2; 7 nucleotides line up with TRBD1. V lost 0 bases and J lost 7; bases outside the gene matches: 14. CDR1 and CDR2 (germline): LNHDA, SQIVND (reference sequence). CDR3 length: 17 residues.

CDR3 in amino acids: CASSPTSAGTGELFF. CDR3 nucleotide sequence: TGTGCCAGCAGCCCGACTAGTGCGGGCACCGGGGAGCTGTTTTTT. The gene calls are TRBV7-3 and TRBJ2-2, with a possible D match to TRBD2 (6 bases). CDR1 SGHTA and CDR2 FQGTGA come from the germline V gene. Trimming cost V 5 bases and J 4 bases, with 14 bases left between them. The CDR3 is 15 residues long.

The chain combines TRBV20-1 with TRBJ1-1, with a possible D match to TRBD1 (6 bases). CDR1 is DFQATT and CDR2 is SNEGSKA in the germline V gene (reference sequence). The CDR3 has 13 residues. The V and J ends lost 3 bases and 3 bases respectively, with 11 bases between them. The DNA of the CDR3 is TGCAGTGCTAGTAAGGGGGTCGACACTGAAGCTTTCTTT. It encodes CSASKGVDTEAFF.

This clone was counted once. This chain uses TRBV7-9 with TRBJ1-4; D ambiguous. Per the germline V gene, CDR1 is SEHNR and CDR2 is FQNEAQ (reference sequence). Trimming removed 0 bases from V and 4 bases from J, with 9 bases in between. The CDR3 covers 15 residues. The CDR3: CASSLALTDNEKLFF. The CDR3 coding sequence is TGTGCCAGCAGCTTAGCCTTAACAGATAATGAAAAACTGTTTTTT.

The V call is TRBV2, the J call TRBJ1-6; D perhaps matches TRBD1 (5 bases). Trimming shortened V by 1 base and J by 4 bases, and 8 bases separated the two germline ends. Germline V lookup: CDR1 SNHLY, CDR2 FYNNEI. This CDR3 has 15 amino acids. Here the CDR3 reads CASSEGRGYNSPLHF. Here the CDR3 DNA reads TGTGCCAGCAGTGAAGGGAGGGGTTATAATTCACCCCTCCACTTT.

The V call is TRBV19, the J call TRBJ2-7; the match to TRBD1 covers 7 bases. This CDR3 contains 17 residues. Germline V gene sequence: CDR1 LNHDA, CDR2 SQIVND (reference sequence). Losses at the gene ends were 6 bases for V and 4 bases for J; bases not matched to a gene: 18. The CDR3 bases are TGTGCCAGTAGCCCTTCTACCGGGACAGCCATTTCTTACGAGCAGTACTTC. This encodes CASSPSTGTAISYEQYF.

Turning to this clone: It is unclear where the CDR3 begins or ends on the DNA, so no DNA is shown, and the CDR3 is as TCRdb lists it. The CDR3 sequence is CSVEVASGTMKYF. This chain uses TRBV29-1 with TRBJ2-7; the listed D gene, TRBD2, was not tested against the DNA. Germline CDR1 is SQVTM and CDR2 is ANQGSEA. Ends included, the CDR3 has 13 residues.